Shown below are 6 T cell receptor beta chains from a single sample sequenced in a study of T cells in women clearing cervical HPV infection. TCRdb keeps only in-frame clones here, not all; method: immunoSEQ multiplex PCR. This sample's table has roughly 30,000 clones. Sequencing was done on a sample of blood buffy coat. These TCRs come from a woman aged 18 to 75 with a cervical HPV16 infection that either progressed to CIN3+ or cleared (not recorded which).

In regard to this clone: The CDR3 end lies 3 residues beyond the end of the read and is filled in from the germline J gene. V and J are TRBV16 and TRBJ2-7; a weak D match, TRBD2 (6 bases). The V gene lost 0 bases and the J gene lost 6 bases, with 6 bases spanning the gap. The CDR3 has 12 residues. Germline CDR1 reads KGHSY; CDR2 reads FQNENV. CDR3 DNA (partial): TGTGCCAGCAGCCAATCGGGGGGCGAG. Its protein is CASSQSGGE. The whole CDR3 sequence is CASSQSGGEQYF.

With respect to this clone: The read stops 3 residues short of the end of the CDR3; the missing end is completed from the germline J gene. The rearrangement links TRBV19 to TRBJ1-5; 10 bases agree with TRBD1. J gave up 5 bases and V 4 bases, and 8 bases lay outside the gene matches. Germline lookup yields CDR1 LNHDA and CDR2 SQIVND (reference sequence). The CDR3 covers 16 residues. The CDR3 loop is CASSTNDRGRDQPQHF. CDR3 bases read: TGTGCCAGTAGTACAAATGACAGGGGGCGAGATCAGCCC.

On this clone: The read ends 3 residues before the CDR3 terminus; that terminus is restored from the germline J gene. The chain combines TRBV5-1 with TRBJ2-3, with D perhaps TRBD1 or TRBD2 (6 bases each). The CDR3 runs 14 residues. Germline V gives CDR1 SGHRS, CDR2 YFSETQ. Trimming shortened V by 4 bases and J by 0 bases, and 9 bases separated the two germline ends. Here the CDR3 reads CASSTGRSTDTQYF. CDR3 DNA, as far as it was read: TGCGCCAGCAGCACAGGGAGGAGCACAGATACG. Combining the CDR3 with reference TRBV5-1 and TRBJ2-3 gives the whole variable domain KAGVTQTPRYLIKTRGQQVTLSCSPISGHRSVSWYQQTPGQGLQFLFEYFSETQRNKGNFPGRFSGRQFSNSRSEMNVSTLELGDSALYLCASSTGRSTDTQYFGPGTRLTVL.

As concerns this clone: With the read ending 3 residues before the CDR3 end, the germline J gene is used to fill in that end. The chain joins TRBV12-3 or TRBV12-4 to TRBJ2-5, with D possibly TRBD1 on 6 matching bases. The V end lost 2 bases, the J end lost 2 bases, and 12 bases lay between the germline ends. This CDR3 is 15 amino acids long. The CDR3 spells CASSLWGHTQETQYF. CDR3 DNA (partial): TGTGCCAGCAGTTTATGGGGACATACTCAAGAGACC.

With respect to this clone: The read gets to within 3 residues of the CDR3 end, and the germline J gene fills in the rest. V gene TRBV28 combines with J gene TRBJ2-7, with 7 bases identical to TRBD1. The CDR3 consists of 15 residues. V dropped 4 bases and J dropped 2; count of bases not matched to a gene: 8. From germline, CDR1 is MDHEN and CDR2 SYDVKM. The sequenced part of the CDR3 DNA is TGTGCCAGCAGTTCTCCCGGGACAGTACCCTACGAG. This codes for CASSSPGTVPYE. The entire CDR3 protein is CASSSPGTVPYEQYF.

Note on this clone: The junction departs from germline at one end; a sequencing error may be responsible. From the germline J gene comes the end of the CDR3, since the read stops 3 residues before it. The chain employs TRBV4-2 and TRBJ2-2; possible D gene TRBD2, 7 bases. Germline V CDR1 and CDR2: LGHNA, YNFKEQ. The CDR3 is made up of 16 amino acids. Incomplete CDR3 DNA: TGCGCCAGCAGCACATCGGGGGGCATTAACACCGGGGAG. Translation: CASSTSGGINTGE. The whole CDR3 protein reads CASSTSGGINTGELFF.